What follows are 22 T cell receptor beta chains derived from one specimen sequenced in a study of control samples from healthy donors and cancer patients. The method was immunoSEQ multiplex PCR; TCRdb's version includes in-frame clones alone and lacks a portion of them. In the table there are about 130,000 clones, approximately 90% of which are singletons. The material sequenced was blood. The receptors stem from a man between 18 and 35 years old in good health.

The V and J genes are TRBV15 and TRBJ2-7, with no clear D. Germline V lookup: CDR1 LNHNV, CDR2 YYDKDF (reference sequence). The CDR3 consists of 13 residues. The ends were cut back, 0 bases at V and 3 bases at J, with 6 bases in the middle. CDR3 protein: CATSRERDYEQYV. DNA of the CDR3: TGTGCCACCAGCAGAGAAAGGGACTACGAGCAGTACGTC.

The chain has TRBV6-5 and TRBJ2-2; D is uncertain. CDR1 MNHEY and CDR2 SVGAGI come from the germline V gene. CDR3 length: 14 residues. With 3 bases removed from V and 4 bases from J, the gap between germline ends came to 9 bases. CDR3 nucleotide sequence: TGTGCCAGCAGTTATTGGGCCTCCACCGGGGAGCTGTTTTTT. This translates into CASSYWASTGELFF.

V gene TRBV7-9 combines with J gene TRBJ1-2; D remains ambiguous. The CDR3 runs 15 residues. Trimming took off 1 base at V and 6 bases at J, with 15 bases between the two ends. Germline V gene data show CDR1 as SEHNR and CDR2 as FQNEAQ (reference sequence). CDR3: CASSLVASPSDGYTF. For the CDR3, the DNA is TGTGCCAGCAGCTTAGTGGCCAGCCCATCTGATGGCTACACCTTC.

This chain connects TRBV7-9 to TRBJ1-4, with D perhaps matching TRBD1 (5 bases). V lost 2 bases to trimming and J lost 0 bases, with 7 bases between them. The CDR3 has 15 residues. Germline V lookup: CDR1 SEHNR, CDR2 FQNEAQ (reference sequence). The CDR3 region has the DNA TGTGCCAGCAGCTTAACAGGAGCAACTAATGAAAAACTGTTTTTT. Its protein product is CASSLTGATNEKLFF.

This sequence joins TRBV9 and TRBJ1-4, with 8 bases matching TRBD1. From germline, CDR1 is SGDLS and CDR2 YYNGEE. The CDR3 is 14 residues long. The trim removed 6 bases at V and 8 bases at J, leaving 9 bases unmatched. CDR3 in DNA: TGTGCCAGCATTCTAGGACAGGGTCAAGAAAAACTGTTTTTT. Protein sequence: CASILGQGQEKLFF.

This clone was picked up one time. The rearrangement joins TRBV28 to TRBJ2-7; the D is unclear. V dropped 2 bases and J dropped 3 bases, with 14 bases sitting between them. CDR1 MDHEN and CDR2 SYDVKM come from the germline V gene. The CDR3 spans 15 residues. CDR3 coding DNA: TGTGCCAGCAGTTTAGGGGTCGGGCAGGTCTACGAGCAGTACTTC. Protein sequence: CASSLGVGQVYEQYF.

DNA for the CDR3: TGTGCCAGCAGCTCCGGACAGGGCCTTTCCTATAATTCACCCCTCCACTTT. Amino acid sequence: CASSSGQGLSYNSPLHF. The rearrangement links TRBV28 to TRBJ1-6, with 8 bases matching TRBD1. Germline V gives CDR1 MDHEN, CDR2 SYDVKM. J was trimmed by 1 base and V by 6 bases; bases with no gene match: 8. This CDR3 spans 17 amino acids.

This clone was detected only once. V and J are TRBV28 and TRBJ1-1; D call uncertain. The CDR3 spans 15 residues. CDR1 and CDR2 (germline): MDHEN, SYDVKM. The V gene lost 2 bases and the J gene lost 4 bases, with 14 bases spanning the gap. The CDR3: CASSLELGWGTEAFF. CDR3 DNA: TGTGCCAGCAGTTTAGAGCTGGGGTGGGGCACTGAAGCTTTCTTT.

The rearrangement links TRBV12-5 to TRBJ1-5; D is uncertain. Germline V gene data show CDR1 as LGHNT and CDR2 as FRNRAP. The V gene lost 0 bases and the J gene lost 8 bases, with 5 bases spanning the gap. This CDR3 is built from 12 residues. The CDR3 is CASGLVREPQHF. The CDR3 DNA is TGTGCTAGTGGTTTGGTAAGGGAGCCCCAGCATTTT.

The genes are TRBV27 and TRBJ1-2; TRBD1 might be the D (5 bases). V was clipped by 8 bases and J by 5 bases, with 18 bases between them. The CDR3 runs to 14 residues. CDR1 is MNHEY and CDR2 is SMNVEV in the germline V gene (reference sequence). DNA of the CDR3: TGTGCCAGCTCCCCCGGGGGGGTAGGTTATGGCTACACCTTC. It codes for CASSPGGVGYGYTF.

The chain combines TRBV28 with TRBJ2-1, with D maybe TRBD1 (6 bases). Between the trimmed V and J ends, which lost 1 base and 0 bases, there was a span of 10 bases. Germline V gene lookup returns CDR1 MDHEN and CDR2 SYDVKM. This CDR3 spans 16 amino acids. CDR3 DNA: TGTGCCAGCAGTTTATCAGGGGTTGGCTCCTACAATGAGCAGTTCTTC. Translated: CASSLSGVGSYNEQFF.

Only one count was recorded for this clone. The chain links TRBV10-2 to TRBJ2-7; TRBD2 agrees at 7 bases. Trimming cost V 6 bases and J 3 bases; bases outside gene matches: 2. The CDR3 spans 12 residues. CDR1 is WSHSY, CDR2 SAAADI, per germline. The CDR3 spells CASSVAGYEQYV. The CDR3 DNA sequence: TGCGCCAGCAGCGTAGCGGGCTACGAGCAGTACGTC.

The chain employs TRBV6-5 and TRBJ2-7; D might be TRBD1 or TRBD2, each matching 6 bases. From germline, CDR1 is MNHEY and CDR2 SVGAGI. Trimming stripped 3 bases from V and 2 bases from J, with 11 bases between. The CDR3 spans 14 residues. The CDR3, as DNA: TGTGCCAGCAGTTATCAACGGGGGCCCTACGAGCAGTACGTC. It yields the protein CASSYQRGPYEQYV.

The CDR3 spells CASSQTGLGNTEAFF. DNA for the CDR3: TGTGCCAGCAGCCAGACGGGTTTGGGAAACACTGAAGCTTTCTTT. This chain uses TRBV14 with TRBJ1-1; no reliable D call. CDR1 is SGHDN and CDR2 is FVKESK in the germline V gene. This CDR3 is 15 amino acids long. V lost 3 bases, J lost 2 bases, and 13 bases lay in between. Complete variable domain (other parts from reference TRBV14 and TRBJ1-1): EAGVTQFPSHSVIEKGQTVTLRCDPISGHDNLYWYRRVMGKEIKFLLHFVKESKQDESGMPNNRFLAERTGGTYSTLKVQPAELEDSGVYFCASSQTGLGNTEAFFGQGTRLTVV.

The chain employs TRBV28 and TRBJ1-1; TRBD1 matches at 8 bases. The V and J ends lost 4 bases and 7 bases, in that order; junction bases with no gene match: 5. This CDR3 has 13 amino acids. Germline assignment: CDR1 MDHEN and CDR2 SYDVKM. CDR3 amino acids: CASSSQGAGEAFF. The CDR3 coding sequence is TGTGCCAGCAGTTCCCAGGGGGCAGGTGAAGCTTTCTTT.

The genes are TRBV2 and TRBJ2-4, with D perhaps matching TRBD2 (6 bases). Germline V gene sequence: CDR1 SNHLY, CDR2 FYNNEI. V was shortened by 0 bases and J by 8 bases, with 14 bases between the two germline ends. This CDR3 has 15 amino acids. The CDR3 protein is CASSEANGGGYIQYF. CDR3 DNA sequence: TGTGCCAGCAGTGAAGCTAATGGGGGAGGCTACATTCAGTACTTC.

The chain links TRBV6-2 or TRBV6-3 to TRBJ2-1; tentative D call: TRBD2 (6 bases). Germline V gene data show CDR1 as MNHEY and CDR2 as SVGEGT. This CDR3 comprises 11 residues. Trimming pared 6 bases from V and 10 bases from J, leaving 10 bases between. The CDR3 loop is CASSAGWEQFF. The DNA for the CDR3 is TGTGCCAGCAGCGCGGGGTGGGAGCAGTTCTTC.

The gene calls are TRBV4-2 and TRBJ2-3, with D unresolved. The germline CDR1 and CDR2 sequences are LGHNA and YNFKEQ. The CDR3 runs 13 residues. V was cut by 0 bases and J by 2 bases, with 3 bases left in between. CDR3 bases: TGTGCCAGCAGCCAAGAGTTCACAGATACGCAGTATTTT. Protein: CASSQEFTDTQYF.

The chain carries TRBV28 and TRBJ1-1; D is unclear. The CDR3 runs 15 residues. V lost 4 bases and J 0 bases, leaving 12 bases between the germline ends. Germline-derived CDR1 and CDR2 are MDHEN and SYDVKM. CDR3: CASSYPGRVNTEAFF. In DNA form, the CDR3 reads TGTGCCAGCAGTTATCCAGGTCGGGTGAACACTGAAGCTTTCTTT.

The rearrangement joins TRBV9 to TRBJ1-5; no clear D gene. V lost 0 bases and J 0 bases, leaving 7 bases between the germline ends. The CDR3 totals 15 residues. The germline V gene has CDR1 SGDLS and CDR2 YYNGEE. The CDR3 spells CASSVAPDSNQPQHF. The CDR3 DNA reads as TGTGCCAGCAGCGTAGCTCCCGATAGCAATCAGCCCCAGCATTTT.

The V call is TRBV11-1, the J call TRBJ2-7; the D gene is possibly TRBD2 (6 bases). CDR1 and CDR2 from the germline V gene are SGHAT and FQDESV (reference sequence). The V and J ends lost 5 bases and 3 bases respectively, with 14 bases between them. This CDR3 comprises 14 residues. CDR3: CASSPGSGDYEQYV. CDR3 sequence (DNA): TGTGCCAGCAGCCCCGGTAGCGGAGACTACGAGCAGTACGTC.

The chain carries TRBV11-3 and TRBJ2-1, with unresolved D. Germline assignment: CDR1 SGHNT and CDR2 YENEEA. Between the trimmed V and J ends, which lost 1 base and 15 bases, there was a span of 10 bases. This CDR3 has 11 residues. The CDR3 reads CASSLGREWFF. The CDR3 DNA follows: TGTGCCAGCAGCTTAGGGCGTGAGTGGTTCTTC.